These 10 T cell receptor beta chains originate from one sample sequenced in a study of blood T cell repertoires in COVID-19. The assay was immunoSEQ multiplex PCR, and TCRdb's table has in-frame clones only and misses some. The table records 200,000 to 250,000 clones, less than 85% of them present only once. Sequencing was carried out using peripheral blood. These receptors were taken from a woman in her 70s with acute or convalescent COVID-19.

The rearrangement links TRBV5-1 to TRBJ2-2; D is perhaps TRBD2 (5 bases). The CDR3 sequence is 16 residues long. The V gene's germline CDR1 is SGHRS and CDR2 YFSETQ. V was pared by 1 base and J by 6 bases, with 16 bases between. The CDR3 nucleotides read TGCGCCAGCAGCTTGAACCCTAGCAGCGCCTCCGGGGAGCTGTTTTTT. It translates to CASSLNPSSASGELFF.

The V and J genes are TRBV5-1 and TRBJ1-2; 7 bases are a match to TRBD1. The junction had 4 bases not matched to a gene; V was cut back by 3 bases and J by 8 bases. The CDR3 length is 12 residues. Germline V gene sequence: CDR1 SGHRS, CDR2 YFSETQ. Here the CDR3 DNA reads TGCGCCAGCAGCTCAACAGGGGACGGCTACACCTTC. It codes for CASSSTGDGYTF.

This clone was seen a single time. V gene TRBV10-1 combines with J gene TRBJ2-6, with TRBD2 as a possible D gene (5 bases). Germline CDR1 WNHNN, CDR2 SYGVQD (reference sequence). The CDR3 runs 17 residues. With 4 bases removed from V and 4 bases from J, the gap between germline ends came to 17 bases. CDR3: CASSARTLGAGANVLTF. In DNA, the CDR3 is TGCGCCAGCAGTGCCCGGACTCTCGGCGCCGGGGCCAACGTCCTGACTTTC.

J is TRBJ1-1 and V is TRBV12-3 or TRBV12-4; TRBD1 is a possible D gene (5 bases). V was cut by 7 bases and J by 3 bases, with 9 bases left in between. This CDR3 spans 12 amino acids. This CDR3 reads CASTQQDTEAFF. CDR3 bases: TGTGCCAGCACCCAACAGGACACTGAAGCTTTCTTT.

V gene TRBV14 combines with J gene TRBJ1-1; D may be TRBD1 (6 bases). This CDR3 comprises 14 residues. CDR1 is SGHDN and CDR2 is FVKESK in the germline V gene. Trimming pared 5 bases from V and 0 bases from J, leaving 10 bases between. For the CDR3, the DNA is TGTGCCAGCAGCAAAACAGGGCTGAACACTGAAGCTTTCTTT. It yields the protein CASSKTGLNTEAFF.

CDR3 residues: CASSEGGFYQPQHF. As DNA, the CDR3 is TGTGCCAGCAGTGAAGGGGGCTTTTATCAGCCCCAGCATTTT. The V call is TRBV2, the J call TRBJ1-5; possible D gene TRBD1, 5 bases. CDR3 length equals 14 residues. V shed 1 base and J shed 5 bases, with 9 bases lying between them. CDR1 is SNHLY, CDR2 FYNNEI, per germline.

V is TRBV3-1 (or the pseudogene TRBV3-2) and J is TRBJ2-2; D possibly corresponds to TRBD2 (5 bases). Trimming removed 3 bases from V and 3 bases from J, with 14 bases in between. The length of the CDR3 is 16 residues. Germline V lookup: CDR1 LGHDT, CDR2 YNNKEL (reference sequence). The DNA for the CDR3 is TGTGCCAGCAGCCACGTTGGTTGGGGAGACACCGGGGAGCTGTTTTTT. Its protein product is CASSHVGWGDTGELFF.

The V gene is TRBV19, the J gene TRBJ2-2; D is perhaps TRBD1 (9 bases). The germline CDR1 and CDR2 sequences are LNHDA and SQIVND (reference sequence). The CDR3 runs to 17 residues. V was cut by 2 bases and J by 6 bases, with 19 bases left in between. CDR3 amino acids: CASSISSGGTGPGELFF. Written as DNA, the CDR3 is TGTGCCAGTAGTATATCCTCGGGGGGGACAGGGCCCGGGGAGCTGTTTTTT.

There are a few counts of this clone. V is TRBV24-1 and J is TRBJ2-2; 9 bases are shared with TRBD1. Trimming cost V 2 bases and J 7 bases; bases outside gene matches: 4. The CDR3 sequence is 15 residues long. Germline-derived CDR1 and CDR2 are KGHDR and SFDVKD. The CDR3 here is CATSDWTGVDGELFF. CDR3 nucleotide sequence: TGTGCCACCAGTGATTGGACAGGGGTGGACGGGGAGCTGTTTTTT.

This clone was seen a few times. The V gene is TRBV11-2, the J gene TRBJ2-7, with 11 bases fitting TRBD2. J gave up 6 bases and V 4 bases, and 8 bases lay outside the gene matches. This CDR3 comprises 15 residues. The germline V gene encodes CDR1 SGHAT and CDR2 FQNNGV. Written as DNA, the CDR3 is TGTGCCAGCAGCTCAGCCGGGACTAGCGGCGTCGAGCAGTACTTC. Protein sequence: CASSSAGTSGVEQYF. The entire variable domain, with the rest obtained from reference TRBV11-2 and TRBJ2-7, is as follows: EAGVAQSPRYKIIEKRQSVAFWCNPISGHATLYWYQQILGQGPKLLIQFQNNGVVDDSQLPKDRFSAERLKGVDSTLKIQPAKLEDSAVYLCASSSAGTSGVEQYFGPGTRLTVT.